This T cell receptor beta chain was obtained from a study of blood T cell repertoires in COVID-19. Study-level background: Italy, Spain and the United States were the sources of the convalescent and acute COVID-19 samples. PBMCs, B-cell-depleted T cells, or T cells provided the cDNA or gDNA that made up the material.

There are 12 residues in the CDR3. Germline trimming cut 4 bases from V and 7 bases from J; bases unmatched to any gene: 4. Germline values: CDR1 SQVTM, CDR2 ANQGSEA. Authors' analysis steps: For nucleated cells, counts were estimated from reference gene primer amplification. Measured with immunoSEQ multiplex PCR; TCRdb has only the in-frame clones, and not every one. The DNA was the basis for D and trimming; V, J and clone size are from that table. This sample carries some 29,000 clones, around 82% of them seen once, and the ten largest clones take approximately 10%. Material: peripheral blood. The gene calls are TRBV29-1 and TRBJ2-5; 9 positions match TRBD1. The receptor's source is an elderly man with active COVID-19. The CDR3 nucleotides are TGCAGCGTTGGTCGGACAGGGGTGACCCAGTACTTC. Its translation: CSVGRTGVTQYF.